A single sample gave rise to the 26 T cell receptor beta chains below, sequenced in a study of regulatory T cells in long-lasting Graves disease. Time point noted: persistent/refractory GD, antithyroid drugs over 5 years with positive TRAb. Isolated PBMC RNA provided the starting material for the TCR library. For TCR beta, libraries came from iRepertoire HTBI primers and Arm-PCR of CDR3 regions. TCRdb reanalysed the multiplex PCR reads using MiXCR and keeps one entry per CDR3 protein. The sample has about 430,000 distinct CDR3 sequences, under 25% seen once. The sequenced sample was peripheral blood mononuclear cells (PBMCs), obtained when the disease was refractory, from a patient treated with antithyroid drugs. All receptors come from a female donor with Graves disease.

V gene TRBV5-1 combines with J gene TRBJ2-7; D possibly corresponds to TRBD1 (6 bases). This CDR3 comprises 14 residues. CDR1 and CDR2 (germline): SGHRS, YFSETQ. V lost 3 bases, J lost 5 bases, and 15 bases lay in between. CDR3 sequence (DNA): TGCGCCAGCAGCTGGGGGACAAGGGTGGACGAGCAGTACTTC. Translated: CASSWGTRVDEQYF.

This clonotype showed up many times. This chain joins TRBV20-1 and TRBJ2-7; D possibly matches TRBD1 or TRBD2 (7 bases each). V shed 0 bases and J shed 3 bases, with 24 bases lying between them. CDR3 length equals 18 residues. Germline V lookup: CDR1 DFQATT, CDR2 SNEGSKA (reference sequence). The DNA for the CDR3 is TGCAGTGCTAGAGATCTCGTGGGGGGGACAGTCGCCCACTACGAGCAGTACTTC. Its protein product is CSARDLVGGTVAHYEQYF.

Only a few counts were recorded for this clonotype. This sequence joins TRBV27 and TRBJ2-2; 10 nucleotides agree with TRBD2. CDR1 and CDR2 (germline): MNHEY, SMNVEV (reference sequence). With 6 bases clipped from V and 4 bases from J, the junction kept 5 bases outside the gene matches. The CDR3 runs 15 residues. The CDR3: CASSQAGGSTGELFF. The CDR3 region has the DNA TGTGCCAGCAGCCAAGCGGGAGGGAGCACCGGGGAGCTGTTTTTT.

This clonotype has more than one count but fewer than ten. This may be a read error, as it is one base from a much larger clone. The CDR3 loop reads CASTLDRVNTEASF. The CDR3 DNA sequence: TGTGCCAGCACCCTAGACAGGGTGAACACTGAAGCTTCCTTT. The gene calls are TRBV28 and TRBJ1-1; 7 nucleotides agree with TRBD1. The germline CDR1 and CDR2 sequences are MDHEN and SYDVKM. This CDR3 region has 14 residues.

This clonotype was counted ten times or more. V and J are TRBV11-2 and TRBJ2-5; D remains ambiguous. The CDR3 consists of 14 residues. Trimming pared 6 bases from V and 3 bases from J, leaving 14 bases between. The germline V gene has CDR1 SGHAT and CDR2 FQNNGV. The CDR3 region has the DNA TGTGCCAGCAGTTTCGAGATCGGAGAAGAGACCCAGTACTTC. Translated: CASSFEIGEETQYF.

This clonotype was counted at least ten times. Here the CDR3 reads CASSFLRDSQETQYF. The CDR3, as DNA: TGTGCCAGCAGCTTTTTACGGGACTCCCAAGAGACCCAGTACTTC. V is TRBV11-2 and J is TRBJ2-5; tentative D call: TRBD2 (6 bases). Trimming removed 3 bases from V and 1 base from J, with 12 bases in between. In germline, CDR1 is SGHAT, CDR2 FQNNGV. The CDR3 length is 15 residues.

The V and J genes are TRBV19 and TRBJ1-1; D remains unclear. The V gene's germline CDR1 is LNHDA and CDR2 SQIVND (reference sequence). Trimming took off 8 bases at V and 1 base at J, with 11 bases between the two ends. The CDR3 loop spans 13 amino acids. CDR3 sequence (DNA): TGTGCCAGTCTCAGGCACGCGAACACTGAAGCTTTCTTT. It yields the protein CASLRHANTEAFF.

The chain couples TRBV20-1 to TRBJ2-7, with D perhaps given as TRBD1 or TRBD2 (6 bases each). V gave up 6 bases and J gave up 6 bases, with 21 bases separating them. The CDR3 has 14 amino acids. The germline gives CDR1 DFQATT, CDR2 SNEGSKA (reference sequence). In nucleotides, the CDR3 is TGCAGTGCCCCTGGGGGGCAGATCACCTCCGAGCAGTACTTC. Its translation is CSAPGGQITSEQYF.

The rearrangement joins TRBV27 to TRBJ2-7; 10 positions match TRBD1. The CDR3 has 15 residues. J lost 2 bases, V lost 5 bases, and 6 bases had no gene match. Germline-derived CDR1 and CDR2 are MNHEY and SMNVEV (reference sequence). DNA of the CDR3: TGTGCCAGCAGTATAGCCGGGACAGGGGCCTACGAGCAGTACTTC. Protein sequence: CASSIAGTGAYEQYF.

At least ten counts were recorded for this clonotype. The V and J genes are TRBV6-1 and TRBJ2-7; the match to TRBD2 covers 7 bases. The CDR3 sequence is 15 residues long. The germline CDR1 and CDR2 sequences are MNHNS and SASEGT. Trimming took 6 bases from V and 3 from J; bases not matched to a gene: 11. The DNA of the CDR3 is TGTGCCAGCAGCCGCTCAGGAGCGGGGTTCTACGAGCAGTACTTC. The encoded protein is CASSRSGAGFYEQYF.

This clonotype came up many times. The CDR3 here is CASIWGQKNTGELFF. The CDR3 DNA reads TGTGCCAGCATTTGGGGACAGAAGAACACCGGGGAGCTGTTTTTT. The gene calls are TRBV28 and TRBJ2-2, with 7 bases lining up with TRBD1. The J segment lost 1 base and the V segment lost 7 bases, leaving 6 bases of the junction unmatched. The germline V gene has CDR1 MDHEN and CDR2 SYDVKM. The CDR3 extends over 15 amino acids.

The CDR3 loop is CASSAGGEDTFVSGLYGYTF. The CDR3 nucleotides are TGTGCCAGCAGCGCGGGGGGTGAGGACACCTTTGTTTCTGGCCTCTATGGCTACACCTTC. This chain links TRBV9 with TRBJ1-2; tentatively, D is TRBD1 (5 bases). Germline V CDR1 and CDR2: SGDLS, YYNGEE. CDR3 size: 20 residues. The V gene lost 3 bases and the J gene lost 4 bases, with 31 bases spanning the gap.

The chain joins TRBV7-9 to TRBJ1-1; 8 nucleotides align to TRBD1. V lost 4 bases, J lost 3 bases, and 7 bases stayed unmatched. This CDR3 is 15 amino acids long. CDR1 and CDR2 (germline): SEHNR, FQNEAQ (reference sequence). This CDR3 reads CASSSTGVADTEAFF. CDR3 in DNA: TGTGCCAGCAGCTCGACAGGGGTCGCGGACACTGAAGCTTTCTTT.

Note on this clonotype: A much larger clone is a single base away; this may be a read error. The chain is built from TRBV6-5 and TRBJ2-7; 13 bases map to TRBD2. This CDR3 is built from 21 residues. V lost 4 bases and J lost 5; bases outside the gene matches: 23. Germline assignment: CDR1 MNHEY and CDR2 SVGAGI. Written as DNA, the CDR3 is TGTGCCAGCAGTTGCCCCCCCAGGCAGAGGGGACTAGCGGGACTCCTGGACGAGCAGTACTTC. Translation gives CASSCPPRQRGLAGLLDEQYF.

This clonotype was detected ten times or more. This sequence joins TRBV12-3 or TRBV12-4 and TRBJ2-7, with 10 bases identical to TRBD2. The V and J ends lost 4 bases and 4 bases, in that order; junction bases with no gene match: 7. The CDR3 sequence is 15 residues long. This chain's CDR3 is CASSSWTSGTYEQYF. The CDR3, as DNA: TGTGCCAGCAGTTCCTGGACTAGCGGAACTTACGAGCAGTACTTC.

V and J are TRBV20-1 and TRBJ1-2; TRBD1 is a possible D gene (5 bases). The V and J ends lost 0 bases and 7 bases respectively, with 12 bases between them. Germline V CDR1 and CDR2: DFQATT, SNEGSKA (reference sequence). The CDR3 totals 13 residues. Written as DNA, the CDR3 is TGCAGTGCTAGAGATCCGGGGACGGGTGGCTACACCTTC. Protein: CSARDPGTGGYTF.

The CDR3, as DNA: TGTGCCAGCTCCCTAGCGGGCCCTCACTACGAGCAGTACTTC. Its translation is CASSLAGPHYEQYF. The V call is TRBV18, the J call TRBJ2-7; 8 positions match TRBD2. Germline CDR1 KGHSH, CDR2 LQKENI. The trim removed 6 bases at V and 3 bases at J, leaving 7 bases unmatched. The CDR3 covers 14 residues.

The CDR3 region has the DNA TGTGCCAGTGAGGGGGACGCAAGTTACGAGCAGTACTTC. It specifies CASEGDASYEQYF. The chain couples TRBV19 to TRBJ2-7; D might be TRBD1 (6 bases). Per germline, CDR1 LNHDA and CDR2 SQIVND (reference sequence). Trimming took off 8 bases at V and 4 bases at J, with 15 bases between the two ends. The CDR3 is 13 amino acids.

This clonotype was observed a few times. The V and J genes are TRBV5-5 and TRBJ2-1, with D unclear. CDR1 is SGHKS and CDR2 is YYEKEE in the germline V gene (reference sequence). CDR3 size: 16 residues. V was clipped by 4 bases and J by 0 bases, with 14 bases between them. CDR3 coding DNA: TGTGCCAGCAGCCCGGAGATTGTGAGCTCCTACAATGAGCAGTTCTTC. It encodes CASSPEIVSSYNEQFF. Full variable domain (remainder filled in from reference TRBV5-5 and TRBJ2-1): DAGVTQSPTHLIKTRGQQVTLRCSPISGHKSVSWYQQVLGQGPQFIFQYYEKEERGRGNFPDRFSARQFPNYSSELNVNALLLGDSALYLCASSPEIVSSYNEQFFGPGTRLTVL.

This clonotype was observed at least ten times. The V and J genes are TRBV6-1 and TRBJ1-2, with 7 bases lining up with TRBD1. Germline CDR1 is MNHNS and CDR2 is SASEGT. The CDR3 covers 14 residues. The trim removed 6 bases at V and 8 bases at J, leaving 12 bases unmatched. CDR3 bases: TGTGCCAGCAGGAACCGACAGGGTTTGAGCGGCTACACCTTC. This encodes CASRNRQGLSGYTF.

This clonotype was counted ten times or more. V is TRBV20-1 and J is TRBJ2-7; maybe TRBD2 (6 bases). The V and J ends lost 1 base and 6 bases respectively, with 13 bases between them. The CDR3 length is 13 residues. In germline, CDR1 is DFQATT, CDR2 SNEGSKA (reference sequence). CDR3 protein: CSARGGGKIEQYF. DNA of the CDR3: TGCAGTGCTAGAGGTGGCGGGAAGATCGAGCAGTACTTC.

This clonotype was observed many times. V usage is TRBV29-1 and J usage is TRBJ1-1; no definite D call. V was cut by 6 bases and J by 6 bases, with 17 bases left in between. Germline V gene lookup returns CDR1 SQVTM and CDR2 ANQGSEA. The CDR3 totals 13 residues. In DNA, the CDR3 is TGCAGCGTCAAAGGGTGGCAGCCTTCTGAAGCTTTCTTT. Translating it yields CSVKGWQPSEAFF.

This clonotype was found many times. The genes are TRBV12-3 or TRBV12-4 and TRBJ1-1; TRBD1 might be the D (5 bases). The CDR3 contains 16 residues. V was clipped by 8 bases and J by 0 bases, with 19 bases between them. In DNA, the CDR3 is TGTGCCAGCCCTCCCGTGGGGGTAACTTTGAACACTGAAGCTTTCTTT. This sequence encodes CASPPVGVTLNTEAFF.

This clonotype was seen a few times. This chain links TRBV20-1 with TRBJ2-2; the D is unclear. The CDR3 covers 15 residues. CDR1 is DFQATT, CDR2 SNEGSKA, per germline (reference sequence). Trimming removed 3 bases from V and 3 bases from J, with 14 bases in between. Written as DNA, the CDR3 is TGCAGTGCTAGGACTCGACTCCTGCACACCGGGGAGCTGTTTTTT. Protein: CSARTRLLHTGELFF.

This chain links TRBV24-1 with TRBJ2-1, with 7 bases matching TRBD1. The length of the CDR3 is 16 residues. Losses at the gene ends were 2 bases for V and 6 bases for J; bases not matched to a gene: 9. The germline V gene has CDR1 KGHDR and CDR2 SFDVKD. The CDR3 loop is CATSDSGQPNTNEQFF. The CDR3 DNA follows: TGTGCCACCAGTGATTCGGGACAGCCAAATACCAATGAGCAGTTCTTC.

This clonotype was observed many times. V usage is TRBV12-3 or TRBV12-4 and J usage is TRBJ1-5; 10 bases are a match to TRBD1. The V and J ends lost 4 bases and 5 bases, in that order; junction bases with no gene match: 5. The CDR3 runs to 15 residues. CDR3 coding DNA: TGTGCCAGCAGTTACGGACAGGGGGGATATCAGCCCCAGCATTTT. Residues: CASSYGQGGYQPQHF.